Shown below are 29 T cell receptor beta chains from a single sample sequenced in a study of T cell responses to AZD1222 COVID-19 vaccine. TCRdb's copy holds only in-frame clones and misses some; the assay was immunoSEQ multiplex PCR. The sample yields around 140,000 clones, over 90% seen once. This sample comprised peripheral blood, obtained on day 0 of AZD1222 vaccination. Source of these receptors: an adult in good health.

The chain joins TRBV28 to TRBJ1-5, with D possibly being TRBD1 (5 bases). The CDR3 runs to 15 residues. Trimming shortened V by 5 bases and J by 3 bases, and 14 bases separated the two germline ends. Germline values: CDR1 MDHEN, CDR2 SYDVKM. The CDR3 DNA reads TGTGCCAGCAGTACGACGGGGGAGGACAATCAGCCCCAGCATTTT. Protein sequence: CASSTTGEDNQPQHF.

The CDR3 DNA reads as TGTGCCAGCAGCCTTAACGGACTAGCGGGAGGGGTCCAGTTCTTC. Encoded protein: CASSLNGLAGGVQFF. The chain combines TRBV7-9 with TRBJ2-1; 15 bases align to TRBD2. The V gene's germline CDR1 is SEHNR and CDR2 FQNEAQ (reference sequence). The V gene end was trimmed by 5 bases and the J gene end by 13 bases; junction bases not matched to a gene: 9. The CDR3 sequence is 15 residues long.

The chain is built from TRBV24-1 and TRBJ1-1, with D maybe TRBD1 (5 bases). Germline V CDR1 and CDR2: KGHDR, SFDVKD. With 1 base removed from V and 5 bases from J, the gap between germline ends came to 13 bases. This CDR3 contains 15 residues. Written as DNA, the CDR3 is TGTGCCACCAGTGATTTTCCAGGGCCGATAACTGAAGCTTTCTTT. It is translated as CATSDFPGPITEAFF.

The J gene is TRBJ2-7, the V gene TRBV5-1; 9 nucleotides align to TRBD1. Per germline, CDR1 SGHRS and CDR2 YFSETQ. This CDR3 has 16 residues. The trim removed 4 bases at V and 7 bases at J, leaving 15 bases unmatched. The CDR3 DNA is TGCGCCAGCAGCCTTTTTTTGGGACAGGGAATAGGGGAGCAGTACTTC. Residues: CASSLFLGQGIGEQYF.

This sequence joins TRBV6-6 and TRBJ2-7; D is possibly TRBD2 (5 bases). Trimming took off 5 bases at V and 4 bases at J, with 12 bases between the two ends. Per the germline V gene, CDR1 is MNHNY and CDR2 is SVGAGI (reference sequence). The CDR3 loop spans 13 amino acids. This CDR3 is CASSPGGPYEQYF. In DNA form, the CDR3 reads TGTGCCAGCAGTCCCGGAGGCCCTTACGAGCAGTACTTC.

The chain employs TRBV4-1 and TRBJ2-1, with D hard to call. The CDR3 length is 11 residues. The germline V and J ends were trimmed by 4 bases and 3 bases, with 1 base remaining between them. Germline V gene data show CDR1 as MGHRA and CDR2 as YSYEKL. The chain's CDR3 is CASSRYNEQFF. CDR3 DNA sequence: TGCGCCAGCAGCCGCTACAATGAGCAGTTCTTC.

This clone was recorded only once. This chain uses TRBV4-1 with TRBJ2-4, with D possibly matching TRBD1 (6 bases). The CDR3 spans 16 residues. From germline, CDR1 is MGHRA and CDR2 YSYEKL. V lost 2 bases and J lost 1, with 12 bases in between. The CDR3 loop is CASSQFAGAAKNIQYF. CDR3 DNA sequence: TGCGCCAGCAGCCAATTCGCAGGGGCTGCCAAAAACATTCAGTACTTC.

The chain combines TRBV7-8 with TRBJ2-2, with D perhaps TRBD2 (5 bases). The V gene lost 1 base and the J gene lost 0 bases, with 15 bases spanning the gap. The CDR3 is 18 residues long. The V gene's germline CDR1 is SGHVS and CDR2 FQNEAQ. The DNA for the CDR3 is TGTGCCAGCAGCTTAGTGGGATTGGACTTAGCGAACACCGGGGAGCTGTTTTTT. Its translation: CASSLVGLDLANTGELFF.

The chain links TRBV21-1 to TRBJ2-1. TRBV21-1 is a documented pseudogene. This CDR3 contains 12 residues. The chain's CDR3 is CASSKVGNEQFF. CDR3 nucleotides: TGTGCCAGCAGCAAAGTAGGAAATGAGCAGTTCTTC.

The J gene is TRBJ1-1, the V gene TRBV14; the D is unclear. V lost 5 bases, J lost 0 bases, and 7 bases lay in between. Germline values: CDR1 SGHDN, CDR2 FVKESK. This CDR3 has 13 residues. For the CDR3, the DNA is TGTGCCAGCAGCTTTTCCTTGAACACTGAAGCTTTCTTT. Translated: CASSFSLNTEAFF.

This clone came up once. The chain has TRBV6-8 and TRBJ2-6; no firm D call. V lost 10 bases, J lost 0 bases, and 7 bases lay in between. The germline CDR1 and CDR2 sequences are MNHGY and SAAAGT. This CDR3 region has 13 residues. The CDR3 region is CATFPSGANVLTF. In DNA form, the CDR3 reads TGTGCCACCTTCCCCTCTGGGGCCAACGTCCTGACTTTC.

The genes are TRBV5-6 and TRBJ2-3; D not resolved. V gave up 5 bases and J gave up 0 bases, with 7 bases separating them. The CDR3 is 13 amino acids. Looked up from germline, CDR1 is SGHDT and CDR2 is YYEEEE. CDR3: CASRQPSTDTQYF. The CDR3 DNA sequence: TGTGCCAGCAGACAACCTAGCACAGATACGCAGTATTTT.

This chain joins TRBV25-1 and TRBJ1-6; 7 bases are a match to TRBD1. CDR1 and CDR2 (germline): MGHDK, SYGVNS. V shed 8 bases and J 4 bases; nucleotides not matched to a gene: 2. This CDR3 has 13 amino acids. The CDR3 loop is CASGDSYNSPLHF. As DNA, the CDR3 is TGTGCCAGCGGGGACAGTTATAATTCACCCCTCCACTTT.

This clone is a singleton in its sample. The chain recombines TRBV7-9 with TRBJ1-6; 7 bases agree with TRBD1. V gave up 5 bases and J gave up 7 bases; unmatched junction bases: 11. CDR3 length equals 16 residues. CDR1 is SEHNR, CDR2 FQNEAQ, per germline (reference sequence). CDR3 residues: CASSTGTVGKNSPLHF. CDR3 nucleotides: TGTGCCAGCAGCACCGGGACAGTCGGAAAGAATTCACCCCTCCACTTT. The variable domain in full, completed from reference TRBV7-9 and TRBJ1-6, reads DTGVSQNPRHKITKRGQNVTFRCDPISEHNRLYWYRQTLGQGPEFLTYFQNEAQLEKSRLLSDRFSAERPKGSFSTLEIQRTEQGDSAMYLCASSTGTVGKNSPLHFGNGTRLTVT.

CDR3 sequence (DNA): TGTGCCAGCAGTGAAGCGTGGCGGGGTGGCACAGATACGCAGTATTTT. This encodes CASSEAWRGGTDTQYF. This chain links TRBV2 with TRBJ2-3, with D possibly TRBD2 on 6 matching bases. The germline CDR1 and CDR2 sequences are SNHLY and FYNNEI. V was trimmed by 0 bases and J by 1 base, leaving 11 bases between them. The CDR3 is 16 residues long.

The chain couples TRBV11-2 to TRBJ2-7, with D possibly matching TRBD1 (5 bases). Germline V lookup: CDR1 SGHAT, CDR2 FQNNGV. There are 14 residues in the CDR3. Trimming pared 0 bases from V and 0 bases from J, leaving 6 bases between. The CDR3 sequence: CASSLDRVSYEQYF. CDR3 nucleotide sequence: TGTGCCAGCAGCTTAGACAGGGTCTCCTACGAGCAGTACTTC.

This chain uses TRBV6-5 with TRBJ2-5; 8 positions match TRBD2. The V and J ends lost 0 bases and 6 bases, in that order; junction bases with no gene match: 6. Germline V gene lookup returns CDR1 MNHEY and CDR2 SVGAGI. The CDR3 spans 15 residues. The CDR3 DNA sequence: TGTGCCAGCAGTTACTCGACCGGGAGGGCAAAGACCCAGTACTTC. Translated: CASSYSTGRAKTQYF.

The chain combines TRBV10-3 with TRBJ2-7; no reliable D call. V was shortened by 0 bases and J by 7 bases, with 13 bases between the two germline ends. This CDR3 is 14 amino acids long. Germline V gene sequence: CDR1 ENHRY, CDR2 SYGVKD. The chain's CDR3 is CAISESLAWGEQYF. The CDR3 coding sequence is TGTGCCATCAGTGAGTCCTTAGCTTGGGGTGAGCAGTACTTC.

The chain couples TRBV5-8 to TRBJ1-5, with D unresolved. The CDR3 is 13 residues long. Germline-derived CDR1 and CDR2 are SGHTS and YDEGEE. Trimming removed 2 bases at V and 0 bases at J, with 3 bases between. CDR3 protein: CASSFSSNQPQHF. Here the CDR3 DNA reads TGTGCCAGCAGCTTCAGTAGCAATCAGCCCCAGCATTTT. Variable domain in full (rest from reference TRBV5-8 and TRBJ1-5): EAGVTQSPTHLIKTRGQQATLRCSPISGHTSVYWYQQALGLGLQFLLWYDEGEERNRGNFPPRFSGRQFPNYSSELNVNALELEDSALYLCASSFSSNQPQHFGDGTRLSIL.

V and J are TRBV7-9 and TRBJ1-2; D may be TRBD1 (5 bases). Germline assignment: CDR1 SEHNR and CDR2 FQNEAQ (reference sequence). The CDR3 covers 15 residues. Trimming pared 1 base from V and 4 bases from J, leaving 13 bases between. The CDR3 DNA follows: TGTGCCAGCAGCTTAGGACCAGGGAACGGCTATGGCTACACCTTC. Translated: CASSLGPGNGYGYTF.

CDR3 in DNA: TGTGCCAGTAGTAGCCGACAGACCAACTATGGCTACACCTTC. It specifies CASSSRQTNYGYTF. The chain links TRBV19 to TRBJ1-2; a possible D gene is TRBD1 (5 bases). The germline V gene has CDR1 LNHDA and CDR2 SQIVND (reference sequence). The CDR3 is made up of 14 amino acids. Trimming stripped 4 bases from V and 2 bases from J, with 11 bases between.

This clone has only a few counts. V and J are TRBV19 and TRBJ2-1, with 7 bases matching TRBD2. This CDR3 contains 14 residues. The trim removed 5 bases at V and 8 bases at J, leaving 9 bases unmatched. Germline V CDR1 and CDR2: LNHDA, SQIVND (reference sequence). The CDR3 sequence: CASSVGGSFDEQFF. The CDR3 DNA is TGTGCCAGTAGTGTTGGCGGGAGTTTCGATGAGCAGTTCTTC.

The CDR3 loop reads CASAPWGGGRRREKQYF. The CDR3 bases are TGTGCCAGCGCCCCCTGGGGTGGCGGGAGGCGCCGAGAAAAGCAGTATTTT. The chain recombines TRBV27 with TRBJ2-3, with 8 bases that match TRBD2. The CDR3 runs to 17 residues. V was pared by 8 bases and J by 11 bases, with 24 bases of the junction left unmatched. From germline, CDR1 is MNHEY and CDR2 SMNVEV (reference sequence).

The chain recombines TRBV15 with TRBJ2-3; no clear D. The CDR3 contains 15 residues. The V gene's germline CDR1 is LNHNV and CDR2 YYDKDF (reference sequence). V was trimmed by 3 bases and J by 3 bases, leaving 13 bases between them. The chain's CDR3 is CATSSQFRRTDTQYF. The CDR3 bases are TGTGCCACCAGCAGCCAGTTCAGGAGAACAGATACGCAGTATTTT.

The V and J genes are TRBV2 and TRBJ1-1; weak D call: TRBD1 (5 bases). V was shortened by 6 bases and J by 0 bases, with 14 bases between the two germline ends. CDR3 size: 15 residues. Germline loops: CDR1 SNHLY, CDR2 FYNNEI. The CDR3 coding sequence is TGTGCCAGCAGCGGAGCGCGGGGGATGAACACTGAAGCTTTCTTT. Protein: CASSGARGMNTEAFF.

The chain carries TRBV12-5 and TRBJ1-5, with TRBD1 as a possible D gene (5 bases). Germline values: CDR1 LGHNT, CDR2 FRNRAP. CDR3 length: 16 residues. Trimming pared 6 bases from V and 0 bases from J, leaving 15 bases between. CDR3 DNA sequence: TGTGCTAGTGGAACCGGGACCGTACTTAGCAATCAGCCCCAGCATTTT. It translates to CASGTGTVLSNQPQHF.

The gene calls are TRBV5-4 and TRBJ2-5; the match to TRBD2 covers 11 bases. Germline CDR1 reads SGHNT; CDR2 reads YYREEE (reference sequence). V lost 5 bases, J lost 1 base, and 7 bases stayed unmatched. There are 16 residues in the CDR3. The CDR3 loop reads CASRSGLADIQETQYF. In DNA form, the CDR3 reads TGTGCCAGCAGATCGGGACTAGCGGACATCCAAGAGACCCAGTACTTC.

The chain has TRBV9 and TRBJ2-1; D perhaps matches TRBD2 (6 bases). This CDR3 has 14 residues. The V and J ends lost 0 bases and 7 bases respectively, with 11 bases between them. Per germline, CDR1 SGDLS and CDR2 YYNGEE. The CDR3 is CASSVGGLENEQFF. DNA for the CDR3: TGTGCCAGCAGCGTAGGGGGACTGGAAAATGAGCAGTTCTTC.

The CDR3 spells CASTHGQDQETQYF. DNA for the CDR3: TGTGCCAGCACTCACGGACAGGACCAAGAGACCCAGTACTTC. The V gene is TRBV6-5, the J gene TRBJ2-5; TRBD1 matches at 7 bases. The V and J ends lost 7 bases and 0 bases, in that order; junction bases with no gene match: 5. There are 14 residues in the CDR3. CDR1 is MNHEY, CDR2 SVGAGI, per germline.